This T cell receptor beta chain stems from a study of CD8 T cells in Susac syndrome. At the level of the study: When blood was drawn, the patients with Susac syndrome were therapy-naive, on corticosteroids, or on intravenous immunoglobulin alone.

Random-hexamer reverse transcription was applied to roughly 0.5 to 1 ug RNA. TCR beta CDR3 was amplified by immunoSEQ multiplex PCR. This amplification extended across 54 Vbeta and 13 Jbeta segments. In TCRdb, the immunoSEQ multiplex PCR reads were re-called with MiXCR into one record per CDR3 protein. The table lists about 150,000 distinct CDR3 sequences, under 97% of them singletons, with over 0.075% in the top ten. V shed 0 bases and J shed 4 bases, with 7 bases lying between them. There are 14 residues in the CDR3. CDR1 is SGHRS and CDR2 is YFSETQ in the germline V gene. Source material: CD4+ T cells from PBMCs. This clonotype was sampled from a human donor with Susac syndrome. V usage is TRBV5-1 and J usage is TRBJ2-2, with no clear D. CDR3: CASSLGALTGELFF. The CDR3 DNA reads TGCGCCAGCAGCTTGGGAGCCCTCACCGGGGAGCTGTTTTTT.